These T cell receptor beta chains were read from a single sample in a study of cytomegalovirus exposure and HLA in healthy donors. Some clones are missing from TCRdb's copy, which holds only in-frame ones; the method was immunoSEQ multiplex PCR. The sample has fewer than 65,000 clones, 89% seen once. The sequencing sample was made of PBMCs. Receptors originate from a woman under 30 in good health and CMV-seronegative. Each CDR3 is given with its conserved first and last residue. D genes are given only for firm matches. Size is stated for part of the rows, as once, few or many counts, or as a class when the clone is expanded.

cdr3_aa: CAWSGEREGGNTGELFF; cdr3_nt: TGTGCCTGGAGTGGAGAGCGGGAGGGCGGGAACACCGGGGAGCTGTTTTTT; j_call: TRBJ2-2; cdr3_length: 17; v_call: TRBV30; clone_size: .; d_call: TRBD2
cdr3_aa: CASSSGAPPVEQFF; cdr3_nt: TGTGCCAGCAGCTCAGGGGCCCCTCCCGTTGAGCAGTTCTTC; j_call: TRBJ2-1; cdr3_length: 14; v_call: TRBV11-3; clone_size: .; d_call: .
cdr3_aa: CASSGGMYNEQFF; cdr3_nt: TGTGCCAGCAGTGGCGGCATGTACAATGAGCAGTTCTTC; j_call: TRBJ2-1; cdr3_length: 13; v_call: TRBV2; clone_size: .; d_call: .
cdr3_aa: CASSLRSSGLLNTGELFF; cdr3_nt: TGTGCCAGCAGCTTACGTTCTTCGGGACTTCTAAACACCGGGGAGCTGTTTTTT; j_call: TRBJ2-2; cdr3_length: 18; v_call: TRBV11-2; clone_size: once; d_call: .
cdr3_aa: CASSSGGGSDTQYF; cdr3_nt: TGCGCCAGCAGCTCTGGAGGCGGTTCAGATACGCAGTATTTT; j_call: TRBJ2-3; cdr3_length: 14; v_call: TRBV5-1; clone_size: many; d_call: .
cdr3_aa: CATAVGHNTGELFF; cdr3_nt: TGTGCCACCGCCGTGGGACATAACACCGGGGAGCTGTTTTTT; j_call: TRBJ2-2; cdr3_length: 14; v_call: TRBV19; clone_size: .; d_call: .
cdr3_aa: CASSLSFSGANVLTF; cdr3_nt: TGTGCCAGCAGTTTATCCTTCTCTGGGGCCAACGTCCTGACTTTC; j_call: TRBJ2-6; cdr3_length: 15; v_call: TRBV27; clone_size: .; d_call: .
cdr3_aa: CSALAFMNTEAFF; cdr3_nt: TGCAGCGCTCTAGCGTTCATGAACACTGAAGCTTTCTTT; j_call: TRBJ1-1; cdr3_length: 13; v_call: TRBV29-1; clone_size: .; d_call: .
cdr3_aa: CASKGDRTGLSEAFF; cdr3_nt: TGTGCCAGCAAGGGGGACCGGACAGGGCTGTCTGAAGCTTTCTTT; j_call: TRBJ1-1; cdr3_length: 15; v_call: TRBV2; clone_size: .; d_call: TRBD1
cdr3_aa: CASSLVRQGYQETQYF; cdr3_nt: TGTGCCAGCAGCTTGGTGAGACAGGGGTACCAAGAGACCCAGTACTTC; j_call: TRBJ2-5; cdr3_length: 16; v_call: TRBV5-4; clone_size: .; d_call: TRBD1
cdr3_aa: CASSPIPGTGNQPQHF; cdr3_nt: TGTGCCAGCTCCCCGATTCCAGGGACAGGGAATCAGCCCCAGCATTTT; j_call: TRBJ1-5; cdr3_length: 16; v_call: TRBV18; clone_size: .; d_call: TRBD1
cdr3_aa: CAWSSGFSTDTQYF; cdr3_nt: TGTGCCTGGAGTTCGGGGTTTAGCACAGATACGCAGTATTTT; j_call: TRBJ2-3; cdr3_length: 14; v_call: TRBV30; clone_size: .; d_call: .
cdr3_aa: CASSFDRSGRSQYF; cdr3_nt: TGTGCCAGCAGCTTCGATCGGAGCGGGAGGTCGCAGTATTTT; j_call: TRBJ2-3; cdr3_length: 14; v_call: TRBV11-1; clone_size: .; d_call: TRBD2
cdr3_aa: CASRSGFYNEQFF; cdr3_nt: TGTGCCAGCAGGAGCGGCTTCTACAATGAGCAGTTCTTC; j_call: TRBJ2-1; cdr3_length: 13; v_call: TRBV2; clone_size: .; d_call: .
cdr3_aa: CASSLLVTGELFF; cdr3_nt: TGCGCCAGCAGCTTGCTAGTAACCGGGGAGCTGTTTTTT; j_call: TRBJ2-2; cdr3_length: 13; v_call: TRBV5-1; clone_size: .; d_call: .
cdr3_aa: CASSPPSGVARQFF; cdr3_nt: TGTGCCAGCTCACCACCTAGCGGGGTCGCCCGGCAGTTCTTC; j_call: TRBJ2-1; cdr3_length: 14; v_call: TRBV18; clone_size: .; d_call: TRBD2
cdr3_aa: CASSYFAGPNTGELFF; cdr3_nt: TGTGCCAGCAGTTACTTCGCAGGCCCGAACACCGGGGAGCTGTTTTTT; j_call: TRBJ2-2; cdr3_length: 16; v_call: TRBV6-4; clone_size: .; d_call: .
cdr3_aa: CASKTGAGGTDTQYF; cdr3_nt: TGTGCCAGCAAAACGGGGGCAGGGGGAACAGATACGCAGTATTTT; j_call: TRBJ2-3; cdr3_length: 15; v_call: TRBV9; clone_size: .; d_call: .
cdr3_aa: CASSPTGQAIQETQYF; cdr3_nt: TGTGCCAGCAGCCCTACAGGACAGGCGATCCAAGAGACCCAGTACTTC; j_call: TRBJ2-5; cdr3_length: 16; v_call: TRBV11-2; clone_size: .; d_call: TRBD1
cdr3_aa: CASSQGGGQGNTEAFF; cdr3_nt: TGTGCCAGCAGCCAAGGCGGTGGGCAGGGAAACACTGAAGCTTTCTTT; j_call: TRBJ1-1; cdr3_length: 16; v_call: TRBV4-2; clone_size: .; d_call: .
cdr3_aa: CASAQGLGGSYEQYF; cdr3_nt: TGTGCCAGCGCCCAGGGGCTGGGCGGGAGCTACGAGCAGTACTTC; j_call: TRBJ2-7; cdr3_length: 15; v_call: TRBV7-6; clone_size: .; d_call: .
cdr3_aa: CASSLEPRDRGEDYGYTF; cdr3_nt: TGCGCCAGCAGCTTGGAGCCCCGGGACAGGGGGGAGGATTATGGCTACACCTTC; j_call: TRBJ1-2; cdr3_length: 18; v_call: TRBV5-1; clone_size: .; d_call: TRBD1
cdr3_aa: CASSPTGLTYNEQFF; cdr3_nt: TGTGCCAGCAGCCCAACAGGGTTGACCTACAATGAGCAGTTCTTC; j_call: TRBJ2-1; cdr3_length: 15; v_call: TRBV7-9; clone_size: once; d_call: .
cdr3_aa: CASSYSWNQPQHF; cdr3_nt: TGTGCCAGCAGTTACAGCTGGAATCAGCCCCAGCATTTT; j_call: TRBJ1-5; cdr3_length: 13; v_call: TRBV6-5; clone_size: medium-sized; d_call: .
cdr3_aa: CASSHLTVTPEQFF; cdr3_nt: TGCGCCAGCAGCCATTTGACAGTAACTCCTGAGCAGTTCTTC; j_call: TRBJ2-1; cdr3_length: 14; v_call: TRBV4-1; clone_size: .; d_call: .
cdr3_aa: CASSQVVGGILYEQYF; cdr3_nt: TGCGCCAGCAGCCAAGTAGTGGGGGGTATTCTCTACGAGCAGTACTTC; j_call: TRBJ2-7; cdr3_length: 16; v_call: TRBV4-1; clone_size: .; d_call: .
cdr3_aa: CSAPTGENYGYTF; cdr3_nt: TGCAGCGCTCCCACAGGGGAAAACTATGGCTACACCTTC; j_call: TRBJ1-2; cdr3_length: 13; v_call: TRBV29-1; clone_size: .; d_call: TRBD1
cdr3_aa: CASSQNSWTYEQYF; cdr3_nt: TGCGCCAGCAGCCAGAACAGTTGGACCTACGAGCAGTACTTC; j_call: TRBJ2-7; cdr3_length: 14; v_call: TRBV4-1; clone_size: .; d_call: .
cdr3_aa: CASSLTGDYEQYF; cdr3_nt: TGTGCCAGCAGCTTGACCGGGGACTACGAGCAGTACTTC; j_call: TRBJ2-7; cdr3_length: 13; v_call: TRBV5-6; clone_size: .; d_call: .
cdr3_aa: CASSGQGLVGEKLFF; cdr3_nt: TGTGCCAGCAGTGGGCAAGGCCTAGTGGGTGAAAAACTGTTTTTT; j_call: TRBJ1-4; cdr3_length: 15; v_call: TRBV2; clone_size: .; d_call: .
cdr3_aa: CASRRTPGLADIRASTGELFF; cdr3_nt: TGTGCCAGCAGGCGAACCCCGGGTCTCGCCGATATACGCGCGAGCACCGGGGAGCTGTTTTTT; j_call: TRBJ2-2; cdr3_length: 21; v_call: TRBV2; clone_size: .; d_call: .
cdr3_aa: CASSQDPAGGNTGELFF; cdr3_nt: TGCGCCAGCAGCCAAGACCCTGCGGGAGGGAACACCGGGGAGCTGTTTTTT; j_call: TRBJ2-2; cdr3_length: 17; v_call: TRBV4-3; clone_size: .; d_call: TRBD2
cdr3_aa: CASRDRGNTEAFF; cdr3_nt: TGTGCCAGCAGGGACAGGGGCAATACTGAAGCTTTCTTT; j_call: TRBJ1-1; cdr3_length: 13; v_call: TRBV6-5; clone_size: .; d_call: TRBD1
cdr3_aa: CASSVDSQGSGNTIYF; cdr3_nt: TGTGCCAGCAGCGTAGATTCCCAGGGGTCTGGAAACACCATATATTTT; j_call: TRBJ1-3; cdr3_length: 16; v_call: TRBV9; clone_size: .; d_call: .
cdr3_aa: CASSSQGYEQYF; cdr3_nt: TGTGCCAGCAGCTCTCAGGGCTACGAGCAGTACTTC; j_call: TRBJ2-7; cdr3_length: 12; v_call: TRBV7-9; clone_size: .; d_call: .
cdr3_aa: CASSPGQPNTEAFF; cdr3_nt: TGCGCCAGCAGCCCGGGACAGCCCAACACTGAAGCTTTCTTT; j_call: TRBJ1-1; cdr3_length: 14; v_call: TRBV5-1; clone_size: .; d_call: TRBD1
cdr3_aa: CASSEMLAGGNEQFF; cdr3_nt: TGTGCCAGCAGTGAAATGCTAGCCGGGGGCAATGAGCAGTTCTTC; j_call: TRBJ2-1; cdr3_length: 15; v_call: TRBV6-1; clone_size: .; d_call: .
cdr3_aa: CASSEAGGTGGSEQYF; cdr3_nt: TGTGCCAGCAGTGAAGCTGGGGGGACAGGGGGCTCTGAGCAGTACTTC; j_call: TRBJ2-7; cdr3_length: 16; v_call: TRBV6-1; clone_size: .; d_call: TRBD1
cdr3_aa: CASSLPLAGGYEKLFF; cdr3_nt: TGTGCCAGCAGTTTGCCCCTGGCAGGGGGATATGAAAAACTGTTTTTT; j_call: TRBJ1-4; cdr3_length: 16; v_call: TRBV28; clone_size: .; d_call: TRBD1
cdr3_aa: CASSLGGRNYNEQFF; cdr3_nt: TGCGCCAGCAGCCTCGGGGGACGGAACTACAATGAGCAGTTCTTC; j_call: TRBJ2-1; cdr3_length: 15; v_call: TRBV4-3; clone_size: .; d_call: .
cdr3_aa: CAWSASGQGNQPQHF; cdr3_nt: TGTGCCTGGAGTGCCTCCGGACAGGGAAATCAGCCCCAGCATTTT; j_call: TRBJ1-5; cdr3_length: 15; v_call: TRBV30; clone_size: .; d_call: TRBD1
cdr3_aa: CASSRNSGRRDEQFF; cdr3_nt: TGTGCCAGCAGCCGCAATAGCGGGAGACGAGATGAGCAGTTCTTC; j_call: TRBJ2-1; cdr3_length: 15; v_call: TRBV7-8; clone_size: .; d_call: TRBD2
cdr3_aa: CASSYSIGAGELFF; cdr3_nt: TGTGCCAGCAGTTACTCGATAGGGGCCGGGGAGCTGTTTTTT; j_call: TRBJ2-2; cdr3_length: 14; v_call: TRBV6-6; clone_size: once; d_call: .